This T cell receptor beta chain came from a study of graft-versus-host responses after intestinal transplantation. Clones were sequenced by immunoSEQ multiplex PCR, and TCRdb holds only the in-frame ones, with some missing. The sample holds under 100,000 clones, 94% seen once. Comment on this clone: Antigen: not known.

This receptor was taken from a human donor who was the organ donor for an intestinal transplant. This material consisted of unstimulated CD4+ T cells sorted from spleen or lymph node cells, taken before transplant.

CDR3 in DNA: TGTGCCATCAGCCAAACCGACAGGGGGCTAGGCTACACCTTC. Translating it yields CAISQTDRGLGYTF. This chain uses TRBV10-3 with TRBJ1-2; 10 positions agree with TRBD1. CDR1 and CDR2 from the germline V gene are ENHRY and SYGVKD. The CDR3 has 14 residues. Trimming took 6 bases from V and 8 from J; bases not matched to a gene: 9.